This entry lists 4 T cell receptor beta chains sequenced from one sample in a study. TCRdb reprocessed the RT-PCR reads with MiXCR, giving one entry per CDR3 protein. The sample records about 700,000 distinct CDR3 sequences, 11% to 15% being singletons. Input material: memory CD4+ T cells from blood. The source is a female donor in good health, serving as a healthy control.

This chain uses TRBV7-3 with TRBJ2-5; weak D call: TRBD2 (6 bases). Trimming stripped 1 base from V and 5 bases from J, with 11 bases between. The germline V gene encodes CDR1 SGHTA and CDR2 FQGTGA. This CDR3 spans 14 amino acids. The CDR3 nucleotides are TGTGCCAGCAGCTTAAGGGGCGGGGTGGAGACCCAGTACTTC. It translates to CASSLRGGVETQYF.

This clonotype was counted at least ten times. This sequence joins TRBV20-1 and TRBJ2-3; 9 bases match TRBD2. The CDR3 is 14 residues long. V lost 8 bases and J lost 3; bases outside the gene matches: 9. Looked up from germline, CDR1 is DFQATT and CDR2 is SNEGSKA (reference sequence). The CDR3 is CSPENSGGTDTQYF. CDR3 coding DNA: TGCAGTCCCGAAAATAGCGGGGGAACAGATACGCAGTATTTT.

V usage is TRBV12-3 or TRBV12-4 and J usage is TRBJ2-5, with 7 bases aligning to TRBD2. The CDR3 length is 14 residues. After removal of 7 bases from V and 5 bases from J, the junction contained 10 bases not matched to a gene. The CDR3 DNA follows: TGTGCCAGCATCTCCACGGGAGGAGCTGAGACCCAGTACTTC. It codes for CASISTGGAETQYF.

The table lists this clonotype with a few counts. The V gene is TRBV27, the J gene TRBJ1-2, with TRBD1 identical over 9 bases. CDR1 is MNHEY and CDR2 is SMNVEV in the germline V gene (reference sequence). After removal of 5 bases from V and 5 bases from J, the junction contained 3 bases not matched to a gene. The CDR3 runs 13 residues. CDR3 sequence (DNA): TGTGCCAGCAGTAAACAGGGGGCGTATGGCTACACCTTC. Translated: CASSKQGAYGYTF.